The present T cell receptor beta chain was sequenced within a study of graft-versus-host responses after intestinal transplantation. Study-wide background: Induction using anti-thymocyte globulin, followed by tacrolimus and steroids for two to three years, was given to all recipients. Study findings and constraints: Within the allografts of patients who had graft-donor T cell macrochimerism, graft-versus-host to host-versus-graft clonal ratios were high.

Profiling relied on immunoSEQ multiplex PCR, and the TCRdb table lists in-frame clones only, not all of them. This sample has around 97,000 clones, with 91% found just once. CDR1 SGHTA and CDR2 FQGNSA come from the germline V gene. The CDR3 runs to 16 residues. V dropped 1 base and J dropped 2 bases, with 14 bases sitting between them. To note about this clone: Antigen: not known.

The sample consisted of unstimulated CD4+ T cells sorted from spleen or lymph node cells, taken before transplant. V usage is TRBV7-2 and J usage is TRBJ1-1; D is undetermined. The TCR sequence derives from a human donor who was the organ donor for an intestinal transplant. The CDR3 sequence is CASSLEALGRNTEAFF. DNA for the CDR3: TGTGCCAGCAGCTTAGAGGCCCTCGGGAGAAACACTGAAGCTTTCTTT.